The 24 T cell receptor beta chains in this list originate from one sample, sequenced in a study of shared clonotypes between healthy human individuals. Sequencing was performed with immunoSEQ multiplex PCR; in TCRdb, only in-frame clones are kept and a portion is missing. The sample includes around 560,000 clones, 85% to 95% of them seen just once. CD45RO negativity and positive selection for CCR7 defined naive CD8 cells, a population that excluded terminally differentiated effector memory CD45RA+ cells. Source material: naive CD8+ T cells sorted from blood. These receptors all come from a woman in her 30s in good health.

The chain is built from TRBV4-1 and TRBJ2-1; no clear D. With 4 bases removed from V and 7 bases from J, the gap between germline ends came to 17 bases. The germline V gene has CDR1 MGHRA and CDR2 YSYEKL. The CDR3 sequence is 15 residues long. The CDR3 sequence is CASSPRPPSSNEQFF. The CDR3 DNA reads TGCGCCAGCAGCCCCCGGCCCCCATCCTCTAATGAGCAGTTCTTC.

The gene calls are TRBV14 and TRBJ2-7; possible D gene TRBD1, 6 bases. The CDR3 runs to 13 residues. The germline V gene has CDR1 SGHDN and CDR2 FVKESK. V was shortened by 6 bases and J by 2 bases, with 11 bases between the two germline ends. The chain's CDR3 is CASRARGAYEQYF. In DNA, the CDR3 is TGTGCCAGCAGAGCCAGGGGTGCCTACGAGCAGTACTTC.

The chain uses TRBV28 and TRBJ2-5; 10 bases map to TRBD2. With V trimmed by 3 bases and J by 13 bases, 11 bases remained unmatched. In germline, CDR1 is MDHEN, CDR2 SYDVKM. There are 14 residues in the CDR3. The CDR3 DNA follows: TGTGCCAGCAGTTTTAAGCGGGAGGGCCTAGAGGGGTACTTC. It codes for CASSFKREGLEGYF. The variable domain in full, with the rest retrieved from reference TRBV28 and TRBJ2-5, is DVKVTQSSRYLVKRTGEKVFLECVQDMDHENMFWYRQDPGLGLRLIYFSYDVKMKEKGDIPEGYSVSREKKERFSLILESASTNQTSMYLCASSFKREGLEGYFGPGTRLLVL.

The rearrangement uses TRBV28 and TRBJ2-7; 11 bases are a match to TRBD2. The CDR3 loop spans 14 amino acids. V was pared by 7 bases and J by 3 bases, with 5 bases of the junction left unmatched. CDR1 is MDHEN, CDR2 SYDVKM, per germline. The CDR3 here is CASTPTSGIYEQYF. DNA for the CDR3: TGTGCCAGCACCCCGACTAGCGGGATCTACGAGCAGTACTTC. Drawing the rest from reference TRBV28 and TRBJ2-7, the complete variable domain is DVKVTQSSRYLVKRTGEKVFLECVQDMDHENMFWYRQDPGLGLRLIYFSYDVKMKEKGDIPEGYSVSREKKERFSLILESASTNQTSMYLCASTPTSGIYEQYFGPGTRLTVT.

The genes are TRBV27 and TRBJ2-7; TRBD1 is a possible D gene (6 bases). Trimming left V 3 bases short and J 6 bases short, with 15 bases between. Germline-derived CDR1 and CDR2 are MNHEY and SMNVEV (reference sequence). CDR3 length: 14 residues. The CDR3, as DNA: TGTGCCAGCAGTTTGATACAGGGTTCTGTCGAGCAGTACTTC. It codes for CASSLIQGSVEQYF.

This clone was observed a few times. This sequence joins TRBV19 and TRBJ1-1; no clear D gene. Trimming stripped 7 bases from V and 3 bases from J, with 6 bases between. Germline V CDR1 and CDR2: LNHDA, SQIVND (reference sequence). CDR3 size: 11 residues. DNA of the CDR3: TGTGCCAGTAATCAAGACACTGAAGCTTTCTTT. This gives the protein CASNQDTEAFF.

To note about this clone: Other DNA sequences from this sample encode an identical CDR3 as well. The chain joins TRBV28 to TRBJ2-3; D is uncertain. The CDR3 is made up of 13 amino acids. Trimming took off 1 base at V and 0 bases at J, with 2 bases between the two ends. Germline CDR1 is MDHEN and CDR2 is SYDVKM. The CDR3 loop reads CASSLSSTDTQYF. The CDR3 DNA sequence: TGTGCCAGCAGTTTATCGAGCACAGATACGCAGTATTTT. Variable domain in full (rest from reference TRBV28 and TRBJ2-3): DVKVTQSSRYLVKRTGEKVFLECVQDMDHENMFWYRQDPGLGLRLIYFSYDVKMKEKGDIPEGYSVSREKKERFSLILESASTNQTSMYLCASSLSSTDTQYFGPGTRLTVL.

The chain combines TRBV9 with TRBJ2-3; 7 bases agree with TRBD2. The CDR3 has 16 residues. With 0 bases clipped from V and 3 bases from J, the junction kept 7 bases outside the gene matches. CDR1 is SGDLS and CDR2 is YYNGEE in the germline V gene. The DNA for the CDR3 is TGTGCCAGCAGCGTAGATGCGGGAGAAAGGACAGATACGCAGTATTTT. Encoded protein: CASSVDAGERTDTQYF.

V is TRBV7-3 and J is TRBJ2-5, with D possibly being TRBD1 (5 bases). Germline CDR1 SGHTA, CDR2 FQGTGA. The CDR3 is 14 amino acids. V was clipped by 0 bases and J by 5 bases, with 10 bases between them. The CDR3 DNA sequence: TGTGCCAGCAGCTTAACAGGGGTGGGCGAGACCCAGTACTTC. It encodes CASSLTGVGETQYF.

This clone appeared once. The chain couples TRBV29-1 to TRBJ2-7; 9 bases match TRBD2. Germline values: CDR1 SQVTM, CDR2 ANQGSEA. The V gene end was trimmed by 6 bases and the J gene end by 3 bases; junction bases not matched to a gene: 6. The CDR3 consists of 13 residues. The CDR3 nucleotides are TGCAGCGTGCGTAGCGGGAGTGGCTACGAGCAGTACTTC. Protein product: CSVRSGSGYEQYF.

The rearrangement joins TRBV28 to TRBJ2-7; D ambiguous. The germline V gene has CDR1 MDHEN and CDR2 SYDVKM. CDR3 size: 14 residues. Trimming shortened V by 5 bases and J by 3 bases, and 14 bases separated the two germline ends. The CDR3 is CASSPPTQIYEQYF. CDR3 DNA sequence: TGTGCCAGCAGTCCACCGACACAAATCTACGAGCAGTACTTC.

Here the CDR3 DNA reads TGTGCCAGCAGCGCCGGCGGGGTCGACGAAAAACTGTTTTTT. Translation gives CASSAGGVDEKLFF. The chain combines TRBV9 with TRBJ1-4; D ambiguous. Trimming cost V 3 bases and J 8 bases, with 14 bases left between them. CDR1 is SGDLS, CDR2 YYNGEE, per germline. The CDR3 length is 14 residues.

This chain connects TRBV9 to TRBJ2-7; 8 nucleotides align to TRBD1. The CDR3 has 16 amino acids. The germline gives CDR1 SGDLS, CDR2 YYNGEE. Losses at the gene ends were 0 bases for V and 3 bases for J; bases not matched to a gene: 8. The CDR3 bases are TGTGCCAGCAGCGTAGGGCAGGGGGCGTTTTACTACGAGCAGTACTTC. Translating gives CASSVGQGAFYYEQYF.

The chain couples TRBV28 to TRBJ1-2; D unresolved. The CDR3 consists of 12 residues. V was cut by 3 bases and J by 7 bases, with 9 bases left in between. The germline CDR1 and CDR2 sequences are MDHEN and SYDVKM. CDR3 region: CASSFSGSGYTF. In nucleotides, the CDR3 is TGTGCCAGCAGTTTTTCGGGTTCTGGCTACACCTTC.

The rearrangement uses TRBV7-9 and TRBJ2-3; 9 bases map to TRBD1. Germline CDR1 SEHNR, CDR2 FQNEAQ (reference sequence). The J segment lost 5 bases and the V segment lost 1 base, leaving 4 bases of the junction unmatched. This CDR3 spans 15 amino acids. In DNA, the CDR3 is TGTGCCAGCAGCTTAGGTGGGACAGGGCGAGATACGCAGTATTTT. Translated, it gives CASSLGGTGRDTQYF. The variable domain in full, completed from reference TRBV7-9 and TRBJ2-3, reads DTGVSQNPRHKITKRGQNVTFRCDPISEHNRLYWYRQTLGQGPEFLTYFQNEAQLEKSRLLSDRFSAERPKGSFSTLEIQRTEQGDSAMYLCASSLGGTGRDTQYFGPGTRLTVL.

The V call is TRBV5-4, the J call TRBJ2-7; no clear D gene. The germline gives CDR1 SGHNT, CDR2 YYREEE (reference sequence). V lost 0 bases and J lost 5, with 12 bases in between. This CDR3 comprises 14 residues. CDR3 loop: CASSLEGRRNEQYF. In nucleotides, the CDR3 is TGTGCCAGCAGCTTGGAGGGCAGACGGAACGAGCAGTACTTC. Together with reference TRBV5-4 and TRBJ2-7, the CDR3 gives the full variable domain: ETGVTQSPTHLIKTRGQQVTLRCSSQSGHNTVSWYQQALGQGPQFIFQYYREEENGRGNFPPRFSGLQFPNYSSELNVNALELDDSALYLCASSLEGRRNEQYFGPGTRLTVT.

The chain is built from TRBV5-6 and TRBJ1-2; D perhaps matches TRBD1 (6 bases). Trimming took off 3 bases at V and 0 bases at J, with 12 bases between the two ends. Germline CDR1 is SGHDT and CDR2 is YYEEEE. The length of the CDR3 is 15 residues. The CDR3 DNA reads TGTGCCAGCAGCTCCTACAGGGAAACTAACTATGGCTACACCTTC. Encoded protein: CASSSYRETNYGYTF.

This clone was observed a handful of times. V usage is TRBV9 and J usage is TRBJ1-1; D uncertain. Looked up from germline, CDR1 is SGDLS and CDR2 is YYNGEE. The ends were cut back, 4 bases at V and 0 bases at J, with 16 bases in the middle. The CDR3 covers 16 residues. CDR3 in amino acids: CASSTSFERMNTEAFF. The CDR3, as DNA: TGTGCCAGCAGCACTAGTTTCGAACGTATGAACACTGAAGCTTTCTTT.

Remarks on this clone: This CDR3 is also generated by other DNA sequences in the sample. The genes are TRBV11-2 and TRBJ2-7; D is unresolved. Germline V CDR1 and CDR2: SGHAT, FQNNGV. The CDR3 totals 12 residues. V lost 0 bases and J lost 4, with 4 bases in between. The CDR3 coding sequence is TGTGCCAGCAGCTTAGATCGGTACGAGCAGTACTTC. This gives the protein CASSLDRYEQYF.

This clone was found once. The CDR3 sequence is CASSYRGPGELFF. DNA of the CDR3: TGTGCCAGCAGTTACAGGGGCCCCGGGGAGCTGTTTTTT. This chain uses TRBV6-5 with TRBJ2-2, with D maybe TRBD1 (5 bases). Germline-derived CDR1 and CDR2 are MNHEY and SVGAGI. Trimming removed 2 bases at V and 6 bases at J, with 7 bases between. This CDR3 contains 13 residues.

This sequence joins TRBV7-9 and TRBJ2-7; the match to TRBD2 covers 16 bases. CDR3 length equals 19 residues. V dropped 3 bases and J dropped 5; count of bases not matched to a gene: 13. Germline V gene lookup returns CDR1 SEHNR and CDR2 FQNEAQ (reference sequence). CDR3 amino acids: CASSFGTSGRAQSVHEQYF. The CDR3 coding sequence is TGTGCCAGCAGCTTCGGGACTAGCGGGAGGGCCCAGAGTGTCCACGAGCAGTACTTC.

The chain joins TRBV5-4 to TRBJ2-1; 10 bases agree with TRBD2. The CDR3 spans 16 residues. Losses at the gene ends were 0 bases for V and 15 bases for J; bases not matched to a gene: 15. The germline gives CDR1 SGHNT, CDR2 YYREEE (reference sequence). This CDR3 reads CASSLAVSSGRIPSFF. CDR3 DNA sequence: TGTGCCAGCAGCTTGGCCGTCTCTAGCGGGAGAATACCCTCGTTCTTC. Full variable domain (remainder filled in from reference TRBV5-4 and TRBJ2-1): ETGVTQSPTHLIKTRGQQVTLRCSSQSGHNTVSWYQQALGQGPQFIFQYYREEENGRGNFPPRFSGLQFPNYSSELNVNALELDDSALYLCASSLAVSSGRIPSFFGPGTRLTVL.

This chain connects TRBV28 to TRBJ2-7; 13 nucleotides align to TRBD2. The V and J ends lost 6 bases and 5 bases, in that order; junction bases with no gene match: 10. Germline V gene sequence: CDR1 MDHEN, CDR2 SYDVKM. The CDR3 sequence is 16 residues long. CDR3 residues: CASSLLAGGPEDEQYF. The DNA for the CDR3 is TGTGCCAGCAGCCTACTAGCGGGAGGGCCTGAGGACGAGCAGTACTTC.

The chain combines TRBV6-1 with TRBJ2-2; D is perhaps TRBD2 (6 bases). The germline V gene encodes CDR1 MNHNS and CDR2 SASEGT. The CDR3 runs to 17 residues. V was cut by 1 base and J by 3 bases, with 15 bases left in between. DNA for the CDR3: TGTGCCAGCAGTGAAGATTACGAGGCGGGGTACACCGGGGAGCTGTTTTTT. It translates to CASSEDYEAGYTGELFF.